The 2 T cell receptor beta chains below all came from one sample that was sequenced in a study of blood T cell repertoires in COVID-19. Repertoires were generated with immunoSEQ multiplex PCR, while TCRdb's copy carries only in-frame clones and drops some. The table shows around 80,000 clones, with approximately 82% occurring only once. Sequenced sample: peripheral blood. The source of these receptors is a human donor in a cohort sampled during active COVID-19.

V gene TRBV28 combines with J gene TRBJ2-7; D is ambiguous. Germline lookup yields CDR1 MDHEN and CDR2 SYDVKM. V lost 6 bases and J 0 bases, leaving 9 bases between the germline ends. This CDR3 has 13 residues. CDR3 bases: TGTGCCAGCAGCCCCGACACCTCCTACGAGCAGTACTTC. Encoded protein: CASSPDTSYEQYF. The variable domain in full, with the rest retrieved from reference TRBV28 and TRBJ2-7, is DVKVTQSSRYLVKRTGEKVFLECVQDMDHENMFWYRQDPGLGLRLIYFSYDVKMKEKGDIPEGYSVSREKKERFSLILESASTNQTSMYLCASSPDTSYEQYFGPGTRLTVT.

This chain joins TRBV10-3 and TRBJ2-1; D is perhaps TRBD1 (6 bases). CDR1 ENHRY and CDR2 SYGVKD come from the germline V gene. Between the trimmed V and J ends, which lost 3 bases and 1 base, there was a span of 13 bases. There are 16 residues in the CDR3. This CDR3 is CAISEGGTGSYNEQFF. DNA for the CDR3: TGTGCCATCAGTGAAGGCGGAACAGGGTCCTACAATGAGCAGTTCTTC.